This TCR beta chain was profiled in a study of blood T cell repertoires in COVID-19. Study as a whole: Donors in the United States, Italy and Spain gave samples during acute or convalescent COVID-19. T cells, B-cell-depleted T cells, or PBMCs supplied cDNA or gDNA.

Trimming took off 7 bases at V and 0 bases at J, with 9 bases between the two ends. The CDR3 spans 14 residues. CDR1 is ENHRY and CDR2 is SYGVKD in the germline V gene. Original processing methods: Amplified reference gene primers provided the basis for estimating nucleated cell counts. Sequencing was performed with immunoSEQ multiplex PCR; in TCRdb, only in-frame clones are kept and a portion is missing. That table is the source of V, J and clone size, and D and trimming were worked out from the DNA. The data contain about 62,000 clones, 70% to 80% of them singletons. Sequenced input: peripheral blood. The chain is built from TRBV10-3 and TRBJ2-2; D possibly corresponds to TRBD2 (5 bases). This clonotype originated in a man aged 55 to 70 with acute or convalescent COVID-19. The CDR3 DNA reads TGTGCCATCATGTCGGGGACGAACACCGGGGAGCTGTTTTTT. Translating it yields CAIMSGTNTGELFF.